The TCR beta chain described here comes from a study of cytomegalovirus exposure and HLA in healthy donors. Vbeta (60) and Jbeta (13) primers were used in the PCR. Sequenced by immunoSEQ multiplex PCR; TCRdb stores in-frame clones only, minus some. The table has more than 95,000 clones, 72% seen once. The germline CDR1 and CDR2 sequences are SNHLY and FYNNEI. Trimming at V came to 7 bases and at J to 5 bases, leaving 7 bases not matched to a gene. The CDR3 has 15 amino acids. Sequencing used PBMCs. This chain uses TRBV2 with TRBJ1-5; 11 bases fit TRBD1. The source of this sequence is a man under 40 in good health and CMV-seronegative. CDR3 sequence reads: CASTRDRGSHQPQHF. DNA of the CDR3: TGTGCCAGCACCAGGGACAGGGGGAGTCATCAGCCCCAGCATTTT.